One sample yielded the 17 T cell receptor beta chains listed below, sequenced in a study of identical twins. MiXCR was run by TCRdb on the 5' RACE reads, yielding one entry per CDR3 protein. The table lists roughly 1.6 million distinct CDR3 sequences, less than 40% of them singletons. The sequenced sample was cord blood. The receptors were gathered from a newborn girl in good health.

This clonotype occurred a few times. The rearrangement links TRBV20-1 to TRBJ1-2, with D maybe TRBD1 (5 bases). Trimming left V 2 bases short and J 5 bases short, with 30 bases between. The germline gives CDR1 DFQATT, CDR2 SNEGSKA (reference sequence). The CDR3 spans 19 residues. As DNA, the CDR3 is TGCAGTGCTAGACATTTCAGGGACTCCCTTCACCTTCCCTCATATGGCTACACCTTC. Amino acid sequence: CSARHFRDSLHLPSYGYTF.

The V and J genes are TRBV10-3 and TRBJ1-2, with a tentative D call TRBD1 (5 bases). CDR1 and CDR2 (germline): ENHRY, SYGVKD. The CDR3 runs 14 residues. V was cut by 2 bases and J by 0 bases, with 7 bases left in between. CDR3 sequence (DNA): TGTGCCATCAGTGAGGGACATACTAACTATGGCTACACCTTC. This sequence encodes CAISEGHTNYGYTF.

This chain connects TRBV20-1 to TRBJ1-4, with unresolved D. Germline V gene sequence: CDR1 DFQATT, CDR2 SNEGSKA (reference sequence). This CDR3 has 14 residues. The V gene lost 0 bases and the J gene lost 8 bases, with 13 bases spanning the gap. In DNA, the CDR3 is TGCAGTGCTAGAGAGGGCAGTGCGGGGGAAAAACTGTTTTTT. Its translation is CSAREGSAGEKLFF.

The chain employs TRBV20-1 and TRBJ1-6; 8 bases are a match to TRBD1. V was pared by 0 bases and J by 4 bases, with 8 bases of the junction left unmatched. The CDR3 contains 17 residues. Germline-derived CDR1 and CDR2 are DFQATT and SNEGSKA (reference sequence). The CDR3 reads CSARDLGDRRYNSPLHF. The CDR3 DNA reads TGCAGTGCTAGAGATTTGGGGGACAGGCGTTATAATTCACCCCTCCACTTT.

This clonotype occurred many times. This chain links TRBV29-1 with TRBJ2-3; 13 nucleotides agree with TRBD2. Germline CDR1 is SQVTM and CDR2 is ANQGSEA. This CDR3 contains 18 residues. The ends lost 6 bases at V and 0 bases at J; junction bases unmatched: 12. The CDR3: CSVDRTSGSGASTDTQYF. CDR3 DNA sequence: TGCAGCGTCGACCGGACTAGCGGGAGTGGAGCTAGCACAGATACGCAGTATTTT.

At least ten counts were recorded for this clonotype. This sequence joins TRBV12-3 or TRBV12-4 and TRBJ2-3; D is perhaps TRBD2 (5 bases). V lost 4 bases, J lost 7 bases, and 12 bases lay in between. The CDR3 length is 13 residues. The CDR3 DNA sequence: TGTGCCAGCAGTTCCCTCCGGGGTCATACGCAGTATTTT. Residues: CASSSLRGHTQYF.

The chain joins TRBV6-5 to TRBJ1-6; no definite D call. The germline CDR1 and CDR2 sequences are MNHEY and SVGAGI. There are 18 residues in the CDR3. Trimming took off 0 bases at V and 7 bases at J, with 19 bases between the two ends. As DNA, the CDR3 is TGTGCCAGCAGTTACTCAAATATGGGTGGTGGGTTGAATTCACCCCTCCACTTT. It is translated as CASSYSNMGGGLNSPLHF.

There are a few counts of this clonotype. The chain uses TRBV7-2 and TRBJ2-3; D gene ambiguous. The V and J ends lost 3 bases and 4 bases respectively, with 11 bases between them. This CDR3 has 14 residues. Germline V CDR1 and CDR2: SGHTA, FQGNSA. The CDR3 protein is CASSLGSFSDTQYF. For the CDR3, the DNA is TGTGCCAGCAGCTTGGGTAGTTTCTCAGATACGCAGTATTTT.

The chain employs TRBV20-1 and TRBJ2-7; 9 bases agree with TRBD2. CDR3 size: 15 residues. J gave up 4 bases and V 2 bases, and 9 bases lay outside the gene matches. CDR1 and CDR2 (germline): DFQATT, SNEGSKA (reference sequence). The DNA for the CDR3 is TGCAGTGCTAGATTGGCGGGCGGGGGGGCGTACGAGCAGTACTTC. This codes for CSARLAGGGAYEQYF.

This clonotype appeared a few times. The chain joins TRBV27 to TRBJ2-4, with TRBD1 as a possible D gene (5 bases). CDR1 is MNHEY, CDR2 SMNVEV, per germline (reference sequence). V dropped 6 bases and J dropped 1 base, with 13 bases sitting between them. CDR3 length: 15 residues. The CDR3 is CASSPKAGAKNIQYF. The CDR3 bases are TGTGCCAGCAGCCCCAAGGCAGGGGCCAAAAACATTCAGTACTTC.

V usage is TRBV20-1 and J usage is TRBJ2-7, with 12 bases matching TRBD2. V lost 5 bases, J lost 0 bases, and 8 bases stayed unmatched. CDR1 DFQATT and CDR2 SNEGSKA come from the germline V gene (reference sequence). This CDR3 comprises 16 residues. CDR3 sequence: CSASGTSGRSSYEQYF. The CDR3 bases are TGCAGTGCTTCCGGGACTAGCGGGCGAAGCTCCTACGAGCAGTACTTC.

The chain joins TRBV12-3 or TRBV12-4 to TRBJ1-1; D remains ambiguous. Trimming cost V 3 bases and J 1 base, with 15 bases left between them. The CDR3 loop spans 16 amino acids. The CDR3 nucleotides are TGTGCCAGCAGTTTCAGCGCAGGCTCACCGAACACTGAAGCTTTCTTT. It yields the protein CASSFSAGSPNTEAFF.

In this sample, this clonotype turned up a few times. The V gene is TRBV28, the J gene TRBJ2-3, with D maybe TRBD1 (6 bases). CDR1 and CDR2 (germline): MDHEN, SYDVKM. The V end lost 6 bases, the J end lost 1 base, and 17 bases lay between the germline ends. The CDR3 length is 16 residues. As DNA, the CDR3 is TGTGCCAGCAGCGGGACGAACAGGGTTGGCACAGATACGCAGTATTTT. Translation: CASSGTNRVGTDTQYF.

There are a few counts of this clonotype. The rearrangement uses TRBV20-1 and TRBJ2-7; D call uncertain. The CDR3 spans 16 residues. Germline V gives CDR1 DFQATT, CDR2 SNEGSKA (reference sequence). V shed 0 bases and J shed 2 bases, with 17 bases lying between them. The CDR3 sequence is CSARDHRNADPYEQYF. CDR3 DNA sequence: TGCAGTGCTAGAGATCATAGGAACGCCGACCCCTACGAGCAGTACTTC.

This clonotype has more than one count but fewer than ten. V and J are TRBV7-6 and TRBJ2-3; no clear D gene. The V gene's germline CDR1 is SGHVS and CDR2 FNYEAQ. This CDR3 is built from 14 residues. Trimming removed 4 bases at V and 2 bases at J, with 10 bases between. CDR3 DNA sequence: TGTGCCAGCAGCTCTAAGTGGGACACAGATACGCAGTATTTT. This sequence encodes CASSSKWDTDTQYF.

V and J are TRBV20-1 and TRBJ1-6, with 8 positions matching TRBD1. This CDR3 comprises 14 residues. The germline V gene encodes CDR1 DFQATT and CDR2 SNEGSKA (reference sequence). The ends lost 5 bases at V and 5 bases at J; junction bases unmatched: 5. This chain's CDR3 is CSAYRDRHNSPLHF. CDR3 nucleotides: TGCAGTGCTTACCGGGACAGGCATAATTCACCCCTCCACTTT.

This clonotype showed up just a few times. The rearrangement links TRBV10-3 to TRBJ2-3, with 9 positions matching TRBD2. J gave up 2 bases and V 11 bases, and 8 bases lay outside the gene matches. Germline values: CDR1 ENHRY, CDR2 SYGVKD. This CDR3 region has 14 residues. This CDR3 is CAGGTSFDTDTQYF. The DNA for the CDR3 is TGTGCCGGAGGGACTAGCTTCGACACAGATACGCAGTATTTT.